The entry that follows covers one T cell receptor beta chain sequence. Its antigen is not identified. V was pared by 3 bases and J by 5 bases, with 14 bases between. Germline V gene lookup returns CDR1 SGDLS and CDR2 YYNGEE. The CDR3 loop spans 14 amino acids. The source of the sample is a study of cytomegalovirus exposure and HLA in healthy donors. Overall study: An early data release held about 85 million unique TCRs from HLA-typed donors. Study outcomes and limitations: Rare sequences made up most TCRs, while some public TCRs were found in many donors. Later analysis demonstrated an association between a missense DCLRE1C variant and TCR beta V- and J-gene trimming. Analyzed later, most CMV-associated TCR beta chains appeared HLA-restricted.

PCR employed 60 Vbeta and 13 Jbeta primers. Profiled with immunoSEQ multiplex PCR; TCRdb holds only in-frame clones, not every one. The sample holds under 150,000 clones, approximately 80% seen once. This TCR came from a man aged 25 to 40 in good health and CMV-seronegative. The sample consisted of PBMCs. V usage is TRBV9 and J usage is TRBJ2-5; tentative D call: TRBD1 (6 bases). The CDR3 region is CASSGQGRRETQYF. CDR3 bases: TGTGCCAGCAGCGGCCAGGGGAGAAGGGAGACCCAGTACTTC.